The 12 T cell receptor beta chains below come from one sample, sequenced in a study of shared clonotypes between healthy human individuals. Libraries were prepared by immunoSEQ multiplex PCR; TCRdb keeps only in-frame clonotypes and omits some of them. Among 550,000 to 600,000 clones listed, 95% to 98% were seen once. CD45RO-negative, CCR7-positively selected cells formed the naive CD8 fraction, excluding terminally differentiated effector memory CD45RA+ cells. Material for sequencing was naive CD8+ T cells sorted from blood. These TCRs come from a man in his thirties or forties in good health.

The genes are TRBV27 and TRBJ1-4; D possibly corresponds to TRBD1 (5 bases). The CDR3 contains 11 residues. Germline CDR1 MNHEY, CDR2 SMNVEV (reference sequence). Trimming took off 9 bases at V and 10 bases at J, with 12 bases between the two ends. The CDR3 loop reads CASGGGSKLFF. CDR3 coding DNA: TGTGCCAGTGGTGGGGGATCAAAACTGTTTTTT.

CDR3 sequence: CASSLVASSYEQYF. The DNA of the CDR3 is TGCGCCAGCAGCTTGGTTGCCAGCAGCTACGAGCAGTACTTC. The chain links TRBV5-1 to TRBJ2-7; D unclear. The ends were cut back, 0 bases at V and 3 bases at J, with 10 bases in the middle. Germline assignment: CDR1 SGHRS and CDR2 YFSETQ. This CDR3 is 14 amino acids long.

This chain uses TRBV4-3 with TRBJ2-7, with 10 bases that match TRBD2. The CDR3 extends over 18 amino acids. The junction had 11 bases not matched to a gene; V was cut back by 0 bases and J by 3 bases. Germline V gene sequence: CDR1 LGHNA, CDR2 YSLEER. DNA for the CDR3: TGCGCCAGCAGCCAAGATTTGCTAGCGGGAGACATCGGCTACGAGCAGTACTTC. Its translation: CASSQDLLAGDIGYEQYF.

This clone was picked up one time. The chain recombines TRBV5-1 with TRBJ2-3, with a tentative D call TRBD1 (6 bases). Germline CDR1 SGHRS, CDR2 YFSETQ. The germline V and J ends were trimmed by 7 bases and 2 bases, with 32 bases remaining between them. CDR3 length equals 20 residues. The chain's CDR3 is CASYDGRWPQGQLNTDTQYF. Written as DNA, the CDR3 is TGCGCCAGCTATGATGGGAGATGGCCTCAGGGACAATTAAACACAGATACGCAGTATTTT.

This chain uses TRBV14 with TRBJ2-5, with 7 bases aligning to TRBD2. CDR3 size: 15 residues. Germline V lookup: CDR1 SGHDN, CDR2 FVKESK. V lost 2 bases and J lost 4; bases outside the gene matches: 7. CDR3: CASSQRLALVETQYF. CDR3 bases: TGTGCCAGCAGCCAACGACTAGCCTTAGTAGAGACCCAGTACTTC.

The rearrangement links TRBV7-9 to TRBJ2-7; possible D gene TRBD1, 6 bases. Germline V gene lookup returns CDR1 SEHNR and CDR2 FQNEAQ (reference sequence). The CDR3 sequence is 13 residues long. The ends were cut back, 2 bases at V and 6 bases at J, with 11 bases in the middle. The CDR3 DNA reads TGTGCCAGCAGCTTAAAGGGGGAAAGCGAGCAGTACTTC. Protein sequence: CASSLKGESEQYF.

This chain links TRBV10-3 with TRBJ2-3, with 11 nucleotides matching TRBD2. Germline lookup yields CDR1 ENHRY and CDR2 SYGVKD. The trim removed 3 bases at V and 0 bases at J, leaving 2 bases unmatched. This CDR3 comprises 16 residues. CDR3: CAISDGTSGSTDTQYF. As DNA, the CDR3 is TGTGCCATCAGTGATGGGACTAGCGGTAGCACAGATACGCAGTATTTT.

This clone was picked up one time. This chain uses TRBV11-2 with TRBJ2-1; 8 bases map to TRBD2. The CDR3 loop spans 14 amino acids. Per the germline V gene, CDR1 is SGHAT and CDR2 is FQNNGV. Germline trimming cut 10 bases from V and 2 bases from J; bases unmatched to any gene: 7. DNA of the CDR3: TGTGCCACCGAAATAGCGGGGACCTACAATGAGCAGTTCTTC. Translating it yields CATEIAGTYNEQFF.

The V and J genes are TRBV4-1 and TRBJ2-3; D perhaps matches TRBD2 (6 bases). The length of the CDR3 is 16 residues. The V end was cut by 0 bases, the J end by 4 bases, with 14 bases between. Germline CDR1 is MGHRA and CDR2 is YSYEKL. The CDR3 region is CASSQDVSGGADTQYF. The CDR3 DNA follows: TGCGCCAGCAGCCAAGATGTTAGCGGAGGGGCAGATACGCAGTATTTT.

CDR3 sequence reads: CASGLTGLYGYTF. The CDR3 nucleotides read TGTGCTAGTGGTTTGACAGGCCTCTATGGCTACACCTTC. The chain carries TRBV12-5 and TRBJ1-2, with D perhaps matching TRBD1 (5 bases). This CDR3 is built from 13 residues. The V gene lost 2 bases and the J gene lost 4 bases, with 8 bases spanning the gap. Per germline, CDR1 LGHNT and CDR2 FRNRAP.

J is TRBJ2-3 and V is TRBV7-9; D unresolved. The V end lost 9 bases, the J end lost 4 bases, and 5 bases lay between the germline ends. The CDR3 length is 10 residues. Germline V gene data show CDR1 as SEHNR and CDR2 as FQNEAQ (reference sequence). CDR3 sequence: CASSSDTQYF. For the CDR3, the DNA is TGTGCCAGTTCCTCAGATACGCAGTATTTT.

The chain joins TRBV15 to TRBJ2-3; no definite D call. Deletions cut 2 bases from V and 2 bases from J, with 11 bases between. The CDR3 length is 15 residues. CDR1 and CDR2 (germline): LNHNV, YYDKDF (reference sequence). CDR3: CATSRPGDFTDTQYF. CDR3 coding DNA: TGTGCCACCAGCAGACCAGGCGACTTCACAGATACGCAGTATTTT.